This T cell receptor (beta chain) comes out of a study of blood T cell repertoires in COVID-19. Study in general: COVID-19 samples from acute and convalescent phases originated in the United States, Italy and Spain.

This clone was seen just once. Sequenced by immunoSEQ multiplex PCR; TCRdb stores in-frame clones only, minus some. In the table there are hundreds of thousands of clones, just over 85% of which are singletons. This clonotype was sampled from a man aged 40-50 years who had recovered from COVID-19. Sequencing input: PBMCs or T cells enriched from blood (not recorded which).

CDR3 region: CASSPQSAGPGELFF. DNA of the CDR3: TGTGCCAGCAGCCCCCAATCAGCGGGGCCCGGGGAGCTGTTTTTT. This chain links TRBV3-1 (or the pseudogene TRBV3-2) with TRBJ2-2; 7 bases line up with TRBD2. Germline CDR1 reads LGHDT; CDR2 reads YNNKEL (reference sequence). The CDR3 is 15 residues long. V gave up 4 bases and J gave up 6 bases; unmatched junction bases: 8.